These T cell receptor beta chains were read from a single sample in a study of monozygotic twins with inflammatory bowel disease. TCRdb re-called the 5' RACE reads and shows each CDR3 protein once, DNA omitted. The sample table sets out about 450,000 distinct CDR3 sequences. Sequenced material: blood. These receptors were obtained from a human donor with ulcerative colitis or Crohn's disease, or a healthy co-twin of an affected twin (not recorded which). Both conserved end residues are part of each CDR3.

>TRBV10-3|TRBJ2-5
CATLRGLEETQYF
>TRBV7-9|TRBJ2-2
CASSPPGGGELFF
>TRBV29-1|TRBJ2-3
CSVEVAGSTDTQYF
>TRBV7-2|TRBJ2-5
CASSLAASGGTAQYF
>TRBV7-2|TRBJ1-4
CASSISVTNEKLFF
>TRBV24-1|TRBJ2-7
CATSDGLAGPYEQYF
>TRBV5-1|TRBJ2-7
CASSFGDEQYF
>TRBV28|TRBJ1-2
CASSPRLHGAEGYTF
>TRBV27|TRBJ2-7
CASSRDRGLEQYF
>TRBV20-1|TRBJ1-1
CSARDQTGEAFF
>TRBV20-1|TRBJ2-3
CSAAPGVDTQYF
>TRBV7-3|TRBJ2-3
CASSLLGTDTQYF
>TRBV5-6|TRBJ2-5
CASSFVKAGRETQYF
>TRBV4-2|TRBJ1-4
CASSQEPGQGTTREKLFF
>TRBV20-1|TRBJ2-1
CSARGAEGASYNEQFF
>TRBV20-1|TRBJ1-1
CSASGAGNTEAFF
>TRBV7-8|TRBJ2-2
CASSRWGGSGNTGELFF
>TRBV20-1|TRBJ1-3
CSARDRQFSGNTIYF
>TRBV19|TRBJ2-7
CASSIFAGGSTYEQYF
>TRBV5-5|TRBJ2-5
CASAFQVHETQYF
>TRBV5-1|TRBJ2-3
CASSLGTSGSGVLDTQYF
>TRBV5-5|TRBJ2-2
CASSNRQGITGELFF
>TRBV30|TRBJ1-6
CAWSGTALNSPLHF
>TRBV10-3|TRBJ1-5
CAISGGREGQPQHF
>TRBV29-1|TRBJ2-5
CSVPIQGTETQYF
>TRBV4-2|TRBJ2-7
CASSPSGHYYEQYF
>TRBV4-2|TRBJ1-4
CASSPEGRGLGEKLFF
>TRBV5-1|TRBJ2-3
CASSLPSGGSSTDTQYF
>TRBV19|TRBJ2-2
CASSDSWQGGTGELFF
>TRBV27|TRBJ1-5
CASSLLAGGRGQPQHF
>TRBV3-1|TRBJ2-1
CASSQVLAPYNEQFF
>TRBV9|TRBJ1-3
CASSSEVFSSGNTIYF
>TRBV10-3|TRBJ1-1
CATGTAAITEAFF
>TRBV5-4|TRBJ1-2
CASSWGTPGRYGYTF
>TRBV12-3/TRBV12-4|TRBJ1-1
CASSLAGLNTEAFF
>TRBV7-9|TRBJ1-5
CASSLSSGTGANQPQHF
>TRBV4-2|TRBJ1-3
CASSEGDGSYTIYF
>TRBV3-1|TRBJ1-5
CASSQAAGRDVLYSNQPQHF
>TRBV11-1|TRBJ1-1
CASSLKGWTGGSFTEAFF
>TRBV20-1|TRBJ1-1
CSAPGTGRGNTEAFF
>TRBV5-1|TRBJ2-2
CASSLETAGELFF
>TRBV6-1|TRBJ1-3
CASSERRPRGNTIYF
>TRBV13|TRBJ2-7
CASSLGPVKYF
>TRBV30|TRBJ1-1
CAWLPGGGSGSGAFF
>TRBV11-2|TRBJ2-1
CASSPRTSGPSYNEQFF
>TRBV7-9|TRBJ2-7
CASSLVDEQYF
>TRBV2|TRBJ2-2
CASSGDPGLANTGELFF
>TRBV5-1|TRBJ2-3
CASVRALRDTDTQYF
>TRBV19|TRBJ1-5
CASRGGNQPQHF
>TRBV5-4|TRBJ1-6
CASSLGLSNSPLHF
>TRBV6-6|TRBJ1-2
CASRVTGSAYGYTF
>TRBV3-1|TRBJ1-1
CASRNSAEAFF
>TRBV18|TRBJ2-1
CASSPRRQGFGNEQFF
>TRBV5-1|TRBJ2-5
CASSLVASGQETQYF
>TRBV11-2|TRBJ1-1
CASTSILGGTEAFF
>TRBV3-1|TRBJ1-1
CASRGAGQNTEAFF
>TRBV2|TRBJ2-4
CASTASLAKNIQYF
>TRBV5-5|TRBJ2-1
CASRKTGSSYNEQFF